The T cell receptor beta chain under discussion was sequenced for a study of blood T cell repertoires in COVID-19. Study details: COVID-19 samples, acute and convalescent, were from the United States, Italy and Spain. PBMCs, B-cell-depleted T cells, or T cells provided the cDNA or gDNA that made up the material.

V was pared by 5 bases and J by 2 bases, with 4 bases of the junction left unmatched. The CDR3 is made up of 15 amino acids. Germline values: CDR1 SGHTA, CDR2 FQGNSA. Under the authors' procedure: Reference gene primer amplification in the assay estimated nucleated cell counts. TCRdb's table, derived via immunoSEQ multiplex PCR, lists solely in-frame clones and lacks some. Clone size and V and J calls were adopted from that table, with D and trimming inferred from the DNA. The sample includes about 130,000 clones, roughly four fifths of them seen just once. Material for sequencing was peripheral blood. V is TRBV7-2 and J is TRBJ2-1; 9 nucleotides line up with TRBD1. The sequence was obtained from a woman between 45 and 65 years old with acute or convalescent COVID-19. CDR3 DNA sequence: TGTGCCAGCAGCCCCGGGACAGGGACCTACAATGAGCAGTTCTTC. It is translated as CASSPGTGTYNEQFF. The whole variable domain, filled in from reference TRBV7-2 and TRBJ2-1, reads GAGVSQSPSNKVTEKGKDVELRCDPISGHTALYWYRQSLGQGLEFLIYFQGNSAPDKSGLPSDRFSAERTGGSVSTLTIQRTQQEDSAVYLCASSPGTGTYNEQFFGPGTRLTVL.